This TCR beta chain comes out of a study of technical replicates of blood from several donors. With regard to this clone: The junction departs from germline at one end; a sequencing error may be responsible.

This table comes from immunoSEQ multiplex PCR, and its TCRdb copy is limited to in-frame clones, with some not included. The table lists under 90,000 clones, approximately 90% of them singletons. CDR1 and CDR2 (germline): SGHKS, YYEKEE (reference sequence). The length of the CDR3 is 15 residues. The chain recombines TRBV5-5 with TRBJ2-7, with TRBD1 identical over 7 bases. This clonotype was sampled from a human donor in good health. Sequenced sample: T cells isolated from PBMCs. CDR3 in DNA: TGTGCCAGCAGGTTGGGGGACAGTGAAATCTACGAGCAGTACTTC. Encoded protein: CASRLGDSEIYEQYF.